This T cell receptor (beta chain) comes out of a study of T cell repertoires in cytomegalovirus infection. Overall study: Public TCR beta signatures marked donors with CMV infection and the matching HLA.

Germline V CDR1 and CDR2: MNHEY, SMNVEV (reference sequence). V dropped 7 bases and J dropped 3; count of bases not matched to a gene: 6. The CDR3 is 14 residues long. TCRdb redid the calling of the reads with MiXCR, one entry per CDR3 protein. The repertoire includes approximately 990,000 distinct CDR3 sequences, roughly 30% of them detected once, and 10% to 15% sits in the top ten. This clonotype has just a few counts. The antigen is undetermined. A much larger clone differs from this one at a single base, so this may be a read error. Study-wide results and limits: Using cumulative public TCR beta family frequency, the authors identified those who carried CMV together with the relevant HLA.

The source was cultured CD8+ T cells from PBMCs, collected from culture after CMV antigen stimulation. The chain joins TRBV27 to TRBJ2-1; TRBD1 agrees at 7 bases. This TCR was sampled from a human donor in good health (CMV status not recorded). Some clones in this sample may be carry-over from other donors' samples. The CDR3 bases are TGTGCCAGCACCTTCCGGGACAGCTACAATGAGCAGTTCTTC. Translating gives CASTFRDSYNEQFF.